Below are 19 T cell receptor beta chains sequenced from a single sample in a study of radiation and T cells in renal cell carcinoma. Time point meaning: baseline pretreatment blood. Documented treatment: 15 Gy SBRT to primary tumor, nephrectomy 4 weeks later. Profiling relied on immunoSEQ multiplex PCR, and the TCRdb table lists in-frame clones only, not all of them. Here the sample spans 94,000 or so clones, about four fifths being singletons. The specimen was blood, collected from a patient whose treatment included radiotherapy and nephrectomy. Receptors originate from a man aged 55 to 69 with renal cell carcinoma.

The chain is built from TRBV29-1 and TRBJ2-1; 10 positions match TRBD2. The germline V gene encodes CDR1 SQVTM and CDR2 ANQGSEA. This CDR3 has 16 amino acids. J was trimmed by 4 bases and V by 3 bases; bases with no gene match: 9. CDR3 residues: CSVEPSGSGVYNEQFF. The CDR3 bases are TGCAGCGTTGAGCCTAGCGGGAGCGGGGTTTACAATGAGCAGTTCTTC.

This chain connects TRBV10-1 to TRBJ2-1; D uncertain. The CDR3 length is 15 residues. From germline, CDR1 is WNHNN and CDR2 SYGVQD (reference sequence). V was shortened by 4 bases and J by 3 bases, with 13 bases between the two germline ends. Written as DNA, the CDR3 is TGCGCCAGCAGTGCGGACCCGTCCCGCTACAATGAGCAGTTCTTC. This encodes CASSADPSRYNEQFF.

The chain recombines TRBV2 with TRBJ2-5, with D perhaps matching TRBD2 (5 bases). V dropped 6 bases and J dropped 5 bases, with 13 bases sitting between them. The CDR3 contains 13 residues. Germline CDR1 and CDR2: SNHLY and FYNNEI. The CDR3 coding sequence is TGTGCCAGCAGCCGAGGGAGTGCGGAGACCCAGTACTTC. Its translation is CASSRGSAETQYF.

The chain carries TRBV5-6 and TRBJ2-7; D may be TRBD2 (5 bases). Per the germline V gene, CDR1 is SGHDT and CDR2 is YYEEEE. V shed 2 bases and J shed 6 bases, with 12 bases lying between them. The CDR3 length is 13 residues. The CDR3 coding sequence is TGTGCCAGCAGCTTCCCTAGCCCCTCCGAGCAGTACTTC. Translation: CASSFPSPSEQYF.

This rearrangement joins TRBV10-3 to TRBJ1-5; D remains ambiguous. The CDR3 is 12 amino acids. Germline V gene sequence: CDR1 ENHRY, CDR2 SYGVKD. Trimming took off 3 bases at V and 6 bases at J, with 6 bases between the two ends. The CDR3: CAISDSSQPQHF. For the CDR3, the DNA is TGTGCCATCAGTGACAGTTCTCAGCCCCAGCATTTT.

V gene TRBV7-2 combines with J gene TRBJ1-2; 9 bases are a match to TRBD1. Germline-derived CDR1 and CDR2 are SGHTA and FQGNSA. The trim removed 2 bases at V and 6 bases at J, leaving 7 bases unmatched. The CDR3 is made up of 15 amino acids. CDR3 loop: CASSLNRQGGHGYTF. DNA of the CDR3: TGTGCCAGCAGCTTAAACCGACAGGGGGGGCATGGCTACACCTTC.

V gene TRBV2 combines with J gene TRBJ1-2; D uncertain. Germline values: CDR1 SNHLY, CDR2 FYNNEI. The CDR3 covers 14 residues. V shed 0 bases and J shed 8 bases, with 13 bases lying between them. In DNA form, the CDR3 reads TGTGCCAGCAGTGAAGCTTTGGGCTACGGGGGCTACACCTTC. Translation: CASSEALGYGGYTF.

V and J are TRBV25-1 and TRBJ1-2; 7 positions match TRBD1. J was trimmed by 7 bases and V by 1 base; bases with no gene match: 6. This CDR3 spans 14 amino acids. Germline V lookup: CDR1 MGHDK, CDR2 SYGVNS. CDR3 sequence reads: CASSEFGRGRGYTF. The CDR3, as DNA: TGTGCCAGCAGTGAATTCGGGAGGGGGCGTGGCTACACCTTC.

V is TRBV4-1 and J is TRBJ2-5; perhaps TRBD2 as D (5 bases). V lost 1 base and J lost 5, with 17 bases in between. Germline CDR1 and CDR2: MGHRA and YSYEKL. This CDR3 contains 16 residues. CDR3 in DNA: TGCGCCAGCAGCCAAGTGTCGGGAACCCGTGAGGAGACCCAGTACTTC. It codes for CASSQVSGTREETQYF.

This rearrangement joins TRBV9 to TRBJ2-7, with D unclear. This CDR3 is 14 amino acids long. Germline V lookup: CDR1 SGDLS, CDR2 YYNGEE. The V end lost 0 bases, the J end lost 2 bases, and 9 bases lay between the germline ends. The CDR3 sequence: CASSVGASTYEQYF. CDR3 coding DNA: TGTGCCAGCAGCGTAGGCGCCAGCACCTACGAGCAGTACTTC. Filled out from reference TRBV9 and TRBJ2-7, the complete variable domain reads DSGVTQTPKHLITATGQRVTLRCSPRSGDLSVYWYQQSLDQGLQFLIQYYNGEERAKGNILERFSAQQFPDLHSELNLSSLELGDSALYFCASSVGASTYEQYFGPGTRLTVT.

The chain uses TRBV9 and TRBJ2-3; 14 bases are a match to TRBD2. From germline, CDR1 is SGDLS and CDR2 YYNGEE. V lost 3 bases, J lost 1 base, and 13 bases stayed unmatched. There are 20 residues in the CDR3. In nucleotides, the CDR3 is TGTGCCAGCAGCGGGGGAGGAGGGACTAGCGGGAGAATCCGCACAGATACGCAGTATTTT. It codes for CASSGGGGTSGRIRTDTQYF.

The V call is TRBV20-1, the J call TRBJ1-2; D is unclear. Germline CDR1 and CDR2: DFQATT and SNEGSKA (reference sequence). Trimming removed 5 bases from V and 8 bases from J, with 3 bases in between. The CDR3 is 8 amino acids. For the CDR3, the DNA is TGCAGTGCTCCGGGCTACACCTTC. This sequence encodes CSAPGYTF.

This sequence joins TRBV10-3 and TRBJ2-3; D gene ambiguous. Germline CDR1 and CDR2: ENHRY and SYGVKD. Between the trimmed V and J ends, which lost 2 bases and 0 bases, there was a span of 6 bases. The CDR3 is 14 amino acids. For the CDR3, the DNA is TGTGCCATCAGTGAGGTGGACAGCACAGATACGCAGTATTTT. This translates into CAISEVDSTDTQYF.

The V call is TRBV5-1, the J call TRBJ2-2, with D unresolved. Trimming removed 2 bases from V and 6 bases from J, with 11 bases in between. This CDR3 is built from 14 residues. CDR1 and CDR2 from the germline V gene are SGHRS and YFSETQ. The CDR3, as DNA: TGCGCCAGCAGCTTCTCCCAAGGTTCCGGGGAGCTGTTTTTT. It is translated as CASSFSQGSGELFF. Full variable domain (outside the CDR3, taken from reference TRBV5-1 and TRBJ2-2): KAGVTQTPRYLIKTRGQQVTLSCSPISGHRSVSWYQQTPGQGLQFLFEYFSETQRNKGNFPGRFSGRQFSNSRSEMNVSTLELGDSALYLCASSFSQGSGELFFGEGSRLTVL.

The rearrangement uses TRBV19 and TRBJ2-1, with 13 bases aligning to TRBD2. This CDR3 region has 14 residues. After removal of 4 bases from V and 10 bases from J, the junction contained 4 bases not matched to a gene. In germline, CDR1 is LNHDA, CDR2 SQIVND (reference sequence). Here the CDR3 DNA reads TGTGCCAGTAGTACGGGACTAGCGGGACTGGAGCAGTTCTTC. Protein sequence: CASSTGLAGLEQFF. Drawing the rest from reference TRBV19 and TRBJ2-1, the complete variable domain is DGGITQSPKYLFRKEGQNVTLSCEQNLNHDAMYWYRQDPGQGLRLIYYSQIVNDFQKGDIAEGYSVSREKKESFPLTVTSAQKNPTAFYLCASSTGLAGLEQFFGPGTRLTVL.

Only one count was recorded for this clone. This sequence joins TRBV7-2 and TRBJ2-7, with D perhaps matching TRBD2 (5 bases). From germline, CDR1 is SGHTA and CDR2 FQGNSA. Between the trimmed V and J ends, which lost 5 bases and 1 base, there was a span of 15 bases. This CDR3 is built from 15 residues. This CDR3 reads CASSIPDLTSYEQYF. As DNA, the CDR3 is TGTGCCAGCAGCATACCGGACTTAACATCCTACGAGCAGTACTTC.

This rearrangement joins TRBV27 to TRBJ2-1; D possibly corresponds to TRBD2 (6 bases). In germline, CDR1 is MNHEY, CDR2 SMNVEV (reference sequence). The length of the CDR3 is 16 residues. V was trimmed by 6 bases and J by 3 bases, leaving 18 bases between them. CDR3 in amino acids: CASSSWRATIYNEQFF. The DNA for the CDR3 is TGTGCCAGCAGCAGCTGGAGGGCTACTATCTACAATGAGCAGTTCTTC.

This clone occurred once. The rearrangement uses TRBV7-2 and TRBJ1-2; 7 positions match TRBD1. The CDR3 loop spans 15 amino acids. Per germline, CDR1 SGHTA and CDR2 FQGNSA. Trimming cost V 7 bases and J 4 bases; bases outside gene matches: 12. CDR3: CASNERQGLRYGYTF. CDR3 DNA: TGTGCCAGCAACGAGAGACAGGGCCTTCGCTATGGCTACACCTTC.

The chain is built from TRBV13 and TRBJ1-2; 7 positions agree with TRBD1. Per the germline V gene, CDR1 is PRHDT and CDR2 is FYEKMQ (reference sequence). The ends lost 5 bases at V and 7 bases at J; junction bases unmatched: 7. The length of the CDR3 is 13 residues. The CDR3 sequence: CASSPRTGSGYTF. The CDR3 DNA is TGTGCCAGCAGCCCCCGGACAGGATCTGGCTACACCTTC.